The rows below give T cell receptor beta chains drawn from one sample of a study of somatic mutations in cytotoxic T cells in rheumatoid arthritis. Repertoires were generated with immunoSEQ multiplex PCR, while TCRdb's copy carries only in-frame clones and drops some. Seen here are about 3,800 clones, about 70% observed once, and the top ten hold under 30%. Sequenced: CD8+ T cells sorted from blood. All receptors come from an adult with rheumatoid arthritis. Both conserved end residues are part of each CDR3. The D gene is left open where the match is weak. Size is stated for part of the rows, as once, few or many counts, or as a class when the clone is expanded.

TRBJ1-2	NA	TRBV18	NA	CASSPPQVQHGYTF	TGTGCCAGCTCACCACCACAGGTACAGCACGGCTACACCTTC
TRBJ2-1	TRBD2	TRBV2	NA	CASSLAGGLQEQFF	TGTGCCAGCAGCCTAGCGGGGGGGCTTCAGGAGCAGTTCTTC
TRBJ2-3	NA	TRBV6-6	NA	CASLGAGTDTQYF	TGTGCCAGCCTGGGGGCCGGCACAGATACGCAGTATTTT
TRBJ2-2	TRBD2	TRBV11-3	NA	CASRHTSATTGELFF	TGTGCCAGCAGGCATACTAGCGCCACCACCGGGGAGCTGTTTTTT
TRBJ2-5	NA	TRBV7-2	NA	CASSLRRALEETQYF	TGTGCCAGCAGCCTTCGGAGGGCCCTGGAAGAGACCCAGTACTTC
TRBJ1-4	TRBD1	TRBV13	NA	CASSLAGQGATNEKLFF	TGTGCCAGCAGCTTAGCGGGACAGGGAGCAACTAATGAAAAACTGTTTTTT
TRBJ2-2	NA	TRBV25-1	NA	CASSFRGGGELFF	TGTGCCAGCAGTTTTAGGGGCGGTGGGGAGCTGTTTTTT
TRBJ2-7	TRBD2	TRBV5-1	NA	CASSQSSGGRAYEQYF	TGCGCCAGCAGCCAAAGTAGCGGGGGGCGCGCCTACGAGCAGTACTTC
TRBJ2-2	NA	TRBV9	NA	CASSVGGTGELFF	TGTGCCAGCAGCGTAGGGGGCACCGGGGAGCTGTTTTTT
TRBJ1-5	NA	TRBV19	NA	CASSSPGTHYSNQPQHF	TGTGCCAGTAGTAGCCCCGGGACACATTATAGCAATCAGCCCCAGCATTTT
TRBJ2-7	NA	TRBV19	NA	CASSDRPDYEQYF	TGTGCCAGTAGTGACAGGCCAGACTACGAGCAGTACTTC
TRBJ2-1	NA	TRBV12-5	NA	CASGLAGALNEQFF	TGTGCTAGTGGTCTCGCCGGGGCGCTTAATGAGCAGTTCTTC
TRBJ1-1	NA	TRBV19	few	CASSQGWVGTLNTEAFF	TGTGCCAGTAGCCAAGGGTGGGTCGGCACGCTGAACACTGAAGCTTTCTTT
TRBJ2-1	TRBD2	TRBV29-1	NA	CSGGGGPSSYNEQFF	TGCAGCGGCGGGGGGGGCCCCAGCTCCTACAATGAGCAGTTCTTC
TRBJ2-5	NA	TRBV9	NA	CASSLGAGRETQYF	TGTGCCAGCAGCTTGGGGGCGGGTCGAGAGACCCAGTACTTC
TRBJ2-7	NA	TRBV6-5	NA	CASSLNYEQYF	TGTGCCAGCAGTCTAAACTACGAGCAGTACTTC
TRBJ1-5	NA	TRBV7-8	NA	CASSADSNQPQHF	TGTGCCAGCAGCGCAGATTCCAATCAGCCCCAGCATTTT
TRBJ1-5	NA	TRBV19	NA	CASGPATDYSNQPQHF	TGTGCCAGTGGCCCCGCGACGGATTATAGCAATCAGCCCCAGCATTTT
TRBJ2-3	NA	TRBV19	NA	CASRHSADTQYF	TGTGCCAGTAGACACTCGGCCGATACGCAGTATTTT
TRBJ1-1	NA	TRBV28	few	CASSRFMNTEAFF	TGTGCCAGCAGTCGATTCATGAACACTGAAGCTTTCTTT
TRBJ2-7	TRBD1	TRBV5-6	NA	CASSRKGGNRREQYF	TGTGCCAGCAGCCGAAAAGGGGGCAACAGACGCGAGCAGTACTTC
TRBJ2-7	NA	TRBV4-1	NA	CASSQDPGYYEQYF	TGCGCCAGCAGCCAAGATCCGGGATACTACGAGCAGTACTTC
TRBJ2-2	TRBD2	TRBV5-1	once	CASSLVGGGYTGELFF	TGCGCCAGCAGTCTGGTGGGGGGGGGTTACACCGGGGAGCTGTTTTTT
TRBJ2-7	NA	TRBV27	NA	CASSVLWNYEQYF	TGTGCCAGCAGTGTCCTCTGGAACTACGAGCAGTACTTC
TRBJ1-2	TRBD1	TRBV5-5	NA	CASSPDRDYGYTF	TGTGCCAGCAGCCCTGACAGGGACTATGGCTACACCTTC
TRBJ2-6	NA	TRBV7-9	NA	CASSLAGRVSGANVLTF	TGTGCCAGCAGCTTAGCCGGCAGGGTATCTGGGGCCAACGTCCTGACTTTC
TRBJ2-7	TRBD2	TRBV11-3	NA	CASSSRLAGGLYEQYF	TGTGCCAGCAGCTCGCGACTAGCGGGAGGCCTCTACGAGCAGTACTTC
TRBJ2-5	NA	TRBV5-4	NA	CASSLAREQETQYF	TGTGCCAGCAGCTTGGCCAGAGAGCAAGAGACCCAGTACTTC
TRBJ1-5	NA	TRBV7-8	NA	CASSLAMGDQPQHF	TGTGCCAGCAGCTTAGCGATGGGGGATCAGCCCCAGCATTTT
TRBJ2-7	TRBD2	TRBV7-2	NA	CASSLIPSGSDEQYF	TGTGCCAGCAGCTTAATACCTAGCGGGAGTGACGAGCAGTACTTC
TRBJ2-1	TRBD1	TRBV28	NA	CASSPTRDSGYNEQFF	TGTGCCAGCAGTCCTACACGGGACAGCGGATACAATGAGCAGTTCTTC
TRBJ2-2	NA	TRBV4-3	NA	CASSQGSGRPNTGELFF	TGCGCCAGCAGCCAAGGAAGCGGCAGACCGAACACCGGGGAGCTGTTTTTT
TRBJ1-1	NA	TRBV5-4	NA	CAGSGGRTNTEAFF	TGTGCCGGATCTGGTGGTCGCACTAACACTGAAGCTTTCTTT
TRBJ2-1	TRBD2	TRBV19	NA	CASRLGTSGYNEQFF	TGTGCCAGTAGGCTGGGGACTAGCGGGTACAATGAGCAGTTCTTC
TRBJ2-1	TRBD2	TRBV19	NA	CASSISASGGNEQFF	TGTGCCAGTAGTATATCAGCTAGCGGGGGGAATGAGCAGTTCTTC
TRBJ2-7	NA	TRBV9	NA	CASSVGTDDYEQYF	TGTGCCAGCAGCGTAGGGACTGATGACTACGAGCAGTACTTC
TRBJ1-3	NA	TRBV7-2	NA	CASSLVPSSGNTIYF	TGTGCCAGCAGCTTAGTACCGAGCTCTGGAAACACCATATATTTT
TRBJ2-7	TRBD2	TRBV4-1	NA	CASSQEGLAGVSSYEQYF	TGCGCCAGCAGCCAAGAAGGGCTAGCGGGGGTAAGCTCCTACGAGCAGTACTTC
TRBJ1-4	NA	TRBV27	NA	CASSVGLYNEKLFF	TGTGCCAGCAGTGTAGGACTTTATAATGAAAAACTGTTTTTT
TRBJ2-6	TRBD1	TRBV11-3	NA	CASSRRDSSGANVLTF	TGTGCCAGCAGCCGCCGGGACAGCTCTGGGGCCAACGTCCTGACTTTC
TRBJ2-7	NA	TRBV2	once	CASSGQNYEQYF	TGTGCCAGCAGCGGACAGAACTACGAGCAGTACTTC
TRBJ2-1	TRBD1	TRBV7-9	NA	CASSLLQGPNNEQFF	TGTGCCAGCAGCTTATTACAGGGGCCGAACAATGAGCAGTTCTTC
TRBJ2-1	TRBD2	TRBV5-6	NA	CASSLPLAGGYNEQFF	TGTGCCAGCAGCTTGCCACTAGCGGGAGGGTACAATGAGCAGTTCTTC
TRBJ1-4	NA	TRBV15	NA	CATSPRPYSNEKLFF	TGTGCCACCAGCCCCCGGCCGTACTCGAATGAAAAACTGTTTTTT
TRBJ2-5	NA	TRBV7-3	NA	CASSPDGTEETQYF	TGTGCCAGCAGCCCAGACGGTACTGAAGAGACCCAGTACTTC
TRBJ2-7	NA	TRBV16	few	CASSQGAQPYEQYF	TGTGCCAGCAGCCAAGGGGCGCAGCCCTACGAGCAGTACTTC
TRBJ2-5	TRBD2	TRBV6-1	once	CARQTSREQYF	TGTGCCAGACAGACTAGCAGGGAGCAGTACTTC
TRBJ2-7	TRBD2	TRBV2	few	CASSGTSGSGYEQYF	TGTGCCAGCAGTGGGACTAGCGGGAGCGGATACGAGCAGTACTTC
TRBJ1-5	NA	TRBV5-5	once	CASSLWWEGSQPQHF	TGTGCCAGCAGCTTGTGGTGGGAGGGAAGTCAGCCCCAGCATTTT
TRBJ2-1	NA	TRBV4-2	NA	CASSQDLEASNEQFF	TGTGCCAGCAGCCAAGATCTTGAGGCGTCCAATGAGCAGTTCTTC
TRBJ2-1	TRBD2	TRBV27	NA	CASSPGLASSYNEQFF	TGTGCCAGCAGCCCGGGACTAGCGAGCTCCTACAATGAGCAGTTCTTC
TRBJ2-7	NA	TRBV9	once	CASSPGAWDEQYF	TGTGCCAGCAGCCCGGGGGCGTGGGACGAGCAGTACTTC